The clone carrying this T cell receptor beta chain has just a few counts. In the source study's methods: Amplifying reference gene primers gave estimates of nucleated cell counts. The method was immunoSEQ multiplex PCR; TCRdb's version includes in-frame clones alone and lacks a portion of them. The DNA gave D and trimming, while V, J and clone size come from that table. In the table there are 100,000 or so clones, around 85% of which are singletons. The data were obtained in a study of blood T cell repertoires in COVID-19. Study at large: T cells, B-cell-depleted T cells, or PBMCs supplied cDNA or gDNA.

The CDR3 is 15 residues long. V gave up 4 bases and J gave up 3 bases; unmatched junction bases: 4. The germline CDR1 and CDR2 sequences are SGDLS and YYNGEE. This TCR was recovered from a woman between 70 and 85 years old with active or convalescent COVID-19. This chain uses TRBV9 with TRBJ2-2, with 9 bases aligning to TRBD1. Sequenced material: peripheral blood. CDR3 nucleotide sequence: TGTGCCAGCAGCTCCCGGGACAGGGACACCGGGGAGCTGTTTTTT. Its translation: CASSSRDRDTGELFF.